This T cell receptor beta chain was captured in a study of cytomegalovirus exposure and HLA in healthy donors (dated by TCRdb to about 2017). Regarding the research as a whole: According to an earlier analysis of around 600 of the donors, about 179 million T cells yielded 117 million unique TCR beta sequences and 276 Gb of sequence data. The study used immunosequencing to profile the T cell repertoires of 600 to 850 subjects and linked those repertoires to cytomegalovirus serostatus. The aim of the study was to test whether cataloging public T cell receptors could identify signatures of past pathogen exposure. Along with the approximately 650-subject first cohort, a separate validation cohort of 120 different subjects was used. A later analysis re-examined previously published TCR beta repertoires from over 500 donors and added high-resolution HLA genotyping to investigate patterns of TCR occurrence. High-throughput TCR immunosequencing, statistical association of individual TCRs with disease status, and machine learning were combined to predict cytomegalovirus infection status. Class I and class II HLA loci were covered by the typing at four-digit resolution. A handful of DR-DQ haplotypes were handled as single units for association and clustering because linkage in the cohort was strong. The genetic ancestry cluster associated with self-reported Caucasian donors included 81% of the roughly 400 genotyped donors. On average, around 200,000 unique TCR beta nucleotide sequences were sequenced per donor among more than 350 genotyped donors of the cohort, with roughly 19% of those sequences being non-productive. Roughly 300 gigabases of sequencing data and approximately 91 million unique TCR sequences made up an early release that covered approximately 700 HLA-typed donors. Every discovery cohort repertoire had been produced on one sequencing platform. Alongside the repertoire data, information on donor age, sex, ethnicity and CMV serostatus was compiled. Typing coverage differed by locus: A, B, C, DRB1 and DQB1 were typed in about 620-630 donors, DQA1 in approximately 520, DPA1 in 600 to 610, and DPB1 in 472. In an earlier analysis of around 540 of the donors, high-throughput TCR beta sequencing was used to judge whether each TCR beta V gene segment behaved as functional or pseudogenic. Rather than drawing on any new phenotypic data, the later analysis identified candidate immune exposures from TCR beta sequences and the way those sequences occurred across donors. In a later genetic analysis, genome-wide SNP genotypes for 398 of the 666 donors were used, and that subset was treated as a discovery cohort. Results and caveats for the whole study, not just this receptor: The 87-base-pair reads could not distinguish some IMGT-functional V segments, including TRBV6-2 and TRBV6-3, so those segments were excluded. Because some donors lacked HLA typing at each locus, the association tests relied only on the typed subset. In vitro tests confirmed that a few of the cytomegalovirus-associated TCR beta chains recognize cytomegalovirus antigens. In a later analysis, most CMV-associated TCR beta chains were found to appear HLA-restricted, with HLA associations seemingly driven largely by CMV exposure. It was suggested by the authors that the approach could potentially be generalized to other disease states and immunological phenotypes. While some public TCRs were present in many individuals, most TCR sequences turned up only very rarely across donors. Some 16 rarely observed V segments, including chromosome 9 orphons, were excluded from the earlier analysis of approximately 600 of the donors because counts were too low. A later genetic analysis reported fewer N-insertions in productive TCRs among donors in an Asian-associated ancestry cluster than the roughly 650-donor mean. Cytomegalovirus status was reported to be diagnosed by the classifier with high specificity and sensitivity in both the original and validation cohorts. Specific HLA alleles were associated with 15,000 to 20,000 TCR beta sequences at a false discovery rate of 0.05 in a later analysis. The only immune exposure information available for the cohort was CMV serostatus. V-gene and J-gene trimming of TCR beta chains was associated with a missense DCLRE1C variant in a later genetic analysis, and the association was replicated in an independent cohort. In this cohort, only TCR beta chains were sequenced, and detectable features were limited by the absence of alpha or paired-chain data. A further reported finding was that TCR beta sequences accurately predicted the HLA-A and HLA-B alleles for most subjects in the first cohort. A later analysis found that TCR association rates varied across HLA loci, with DRB1 alleles showing the most associated TCRs and HLA-C alleles the fewest. A cluster of highly shared sequence variants was judged likely to be a technical artifact of the sequencing pipeline. A later analysis found that HLA-associated TCR beta chains were more clonally expanded and had lower generation probabilities than equally common non-associated chains. Sequencing depth was assumed to be roughly uniform across donors in the presence/absence analyses, though that assumption may not hold. Linkage disequilibrium might explain the correlated functional status among segregating V segments, but an unknown experimental factor could not be excluded. In a later analysis, several top co-occurrence clusters were reported to appear linked to parvovirus B19, influenza, CMV and Epstein-Barr virus. The study listed 150 to 200 TCR beta chains as associated with cytomegalovirus. When HLA alleles, especially DR and DQ, strongly co-occurred, TCR associations were difficult to assign to individual alleles. In an earlier analysis of 587 of the donors, most TCR beta V segments appeared in productive rearrangements about 90% or about 30% of the time, broadly matching IMGT annotations.

The CDR1 and CDR2 encoded by the germline V gene are MNHEY and SVGAGI. Counted from cysteine to phenylalanine, this CDR3 has 15 amino acids. Only CDR3 DNA is held: 45 bases, read in frame from base 1. Points on this clone: What antigen it recognizes has not been identified. One end of the junction varies from germline; a read error may be responsible.

The cohort consisted of hundreds of healthy bone marrow donors. All cohort members were sampled while nominally healthy, although unrecorded immune exposures were likely present. The donor tested CMV seronegative, placing the donor among the 350 to 400 seronegative members of the cohort. Each donor provided a peripheral blood sample, and peripheral blood mononuclear cells were used for TCR beta sequencing. Genomic DNA extraction from the blood cell samples was performed with the Qiagen DNeasy Blood Extraction Kit. The library was built by means of the immunoSEQ multiplex PCR assay. For the multiplex PCR, a mixture combining 60 forward primers for TCR Vbeta segments and 13 reverse primers for TCR Jbeta segments was used. The CDR3 region of rearranged TCR beta genes was amplified from genomic DNA by a multiplex PCR assay. On the Illumina HiSeq System, the amplified TCR beta libraries were sequenced as 87-base-pair reads. For the original study's pipeline: A later analysis counted about 80 million unique TCR beta chains across the 666 repertoires, and some 11 million of these chains were shared by at least two donors. Raw reads were error-corrected and collapsed into unique sequences with a nearest-neighbor algorithm that merged closely related sequences to remove PCR and sequencing errors. To assign V, D and J gene segments, CDR3 sequences were aligned to IMGT reference sequences. For a sequence to be retained, at least a six-nucleotide match to both a V gene segment and a J gene segment was required. A rearrangement was called productive if the CDR3 had no stop codons and remained in frame with V and J, and every other rearrangement was called non-productive. CDR3 was defined according to IMGT convention as the region running from the second conserved V-encoded cysteine to the conserved J-encoded phenylalanine. In an earlier analysis of around 570 of the donors, sequences lacking an unambiguous match to a single V gene segment were excluded. An earlier analysis of some 500 of the donors classified V segments as functional when productive rearrangements were above 56.7% and as segregating when the standard deviation between donors was above 5%. A statistical classification framework was developed to diagnose cytomegalovirus status using the catalog of TCR beta chain sequences. In a later analysis, V and J genes were assigned by comparing TCR nucleotide sequences against IMGT/GENE-DB human TR gene sequences. In a later analysis, CDR3 sequences and most-parsimonious VDJ recombination scenarios were assigned using the TCRdist pipeline. In a later analysis, each TCR beta chain was defined by its CDR3 amino acid sequence together with its V-gene family, and reads without a unique V-gene family were excluded. In a later analysis, fewer than 650 highly shared, low-generation-probability nucleotide sequences were removed to address suspected cross-contamination and a sequencing artifact. A later analysis calculated a clonal expansion index for each public chain from normalized within-repertoire ranks of inferred template counts. Generation probabilities in a later analysis came from a VDJ recombination model fitted to out-of-frame rearrangements, and those results were checked against IGoR. In a later analysis, TCR-TCR, TCR-HLA and TCR-CMV co-occurrence was scored with hypergeometric tests, and a repertoire-size bias correction was applied to TCR pairs. False discovery rates were estimated in a later analysis by permuting HLA or CMV assignments 20 times. In a later analysis, co-occurring TCRs were grouped using DBSCAN, with TCRdist sequence similarity added in when clustering inside HLA-allele-positive subsets. Co-occurrence clustering excluded repertoires with fewer than 30,000 or more than 120,000 public chains, plus five with anomalous nucleotide sharing. Sourced from immuneACCESS, this table was stored by TCRdb with only in-frame sequences that have V and J called. A share of the clones is absent; for the studies checked, an unresolved V gene accounts for under half, and the remainder has no known explanation. V and J calls and clone size are as listed in that table; D and trimming were resolved from the DNA. The sample records approximately 150,000 clones, 80% of which are singletons. Roughly 4.5% of the sample comes from the top ten.

The sample was PBMCs. This receptor was taken from a man aged 35-49 years in good health and CMV-seronegative. This receptor chain uses TRBV6-5 and TRBJ2-6; the D region possibly corresponds to TRBD1 (5 bases align). The CDR3 protein is CASSYSGSGANALTF. The DNA sequence is TGTGCCAGCAGTTACTCGGGCTCTGGGGCCAACGCCCTGACTTTC.